This is a list of T cell receptor beta chains from one sample in a study of blood T cell repertoires in COVID-19. The method was immunoSEQ multiplex PCR; TCRdb's version includes in-frame clones alone and lacks a portion of them. The sample has roughly 100,000 clones, around 87% seen once. Sequenced sample: peripheral blood. These receptors all stem from a man in his forties or fifties with acute or convalescent COVID-19. The CDR3 runs from the conserved cysteine through the conserved F or W. A D gene is named only where the DNA matches it firmly. Only part of the rows carry a size: once, few, many, or a class if the clone is expanded.

j_gene | v_gene | abundance | d_gene | CDR3nt | CDR3aa
TRBJ2-2 | TRBV24-1 | NA | NA | TGTGCCACCAGTGGGGCGGACAAGGGCGACACCGGGGAGCTGTTTTTT | CATSGADKGDTGELFF
TRBJ2-1 | TRBV24-1 | NA | TRBD1 | TGTGCCACCAGTGCTAGAGGGACAGGTAACAATGAGCAGTTCTTC | CATSARGTGNNEQFF
TRBJ2-1 | TRBV27 | once | TRBD2 | TGTGCCAGCAGTCCCAACGCAGGGACTAGGTATGAGCAGTTCTTC | CASSPNAGTRYEQFF
TRBJ1-5 | TRBV24-1 | NA | TRBD1 | TGTGCCACCAGTGCGAACAGGGGGAGCAATCAGCCCCAGCATTTT | CATSANRGSNQPQHF
TRBJ2-7 | TRBV9 | NA | NA | TGTGCCAGCAGCGTCGGTCCTAGCGATACCTACGAGCAGTACTTC | CASSVGPSDTYEQYF
TRBJ2-2 | TRBV7-3 | NA | NA | TGTGCCAGCAGCCGACAGATTAGGGTCACCGGGGAGCTGTTTTTT | CASSRQIRVTGELFF
TRBJ1-2 | TRBV9 | NA | TRBD1 | TGTGCCAGCAGCGGCCGGGGACAGTACTATGGCTACACCTTC | CASSGRGQYYGYTF
TRBJ2-5 | TRBV27 | NA | TRBD2 | TGTGCCAGCAGCGCCTTAGCGGGAGGTCTTGAGACCCAGTACTTC | CASSALAGGLETQYF
TRBJ2-7 | TRBV28 | NA | NA | TGTGCCAGTCGACTAGGACCAAGCGAGCAGTACTTC | CASRLGPSEQYF
TRBJ2-4 | TRBV28 | once | TRBD2 | TGTGCCAGCAGTTTATCGTGGCGACTAGCGGGAGGGGGGAAAAACATTCAGTACTTC | CASSLSWRLAGGGKNIQYF
TRBJ1-1 | TRBV6-5 | NA | NA | TGTGCCACCGAACCGGCAGGGAGGTCTGAAGCTTTCTTT | CATEPAGRSEAFF
TRBJ2-1 | TRBV20-1 | NA | NA | TGCAGTGCTAGTTCCCGTGGGGGACTGAGCTCCTACAATGAGCAGTTCTTC | CSASSRGGLSSYNEQFF
TRBJ2-1 | TRBV6-5 | NA | TRBD1 | TGTGCCAGCATATACGGACAGGGGGGGAATGAGCAGTTCTTC | CASIYGQGGNEQFF